A single sample is the source of the 26 T cell receptor beta chains below, sequenced in a study of shared T cell receptors in the human thymus. Clones were sequenced by immunoSEQ multiplex PCR, and TCRdb holds only the in-frame ones, with some missing. There are roughly 550,000 clones in the sample; about 84% occur only once, and roughly 0.013% lies in the top ten. These same data were also listed under a study on human thymus T cells.

The sequenced material came from thymocytes. The receptors stem from a boy in the first two years of life with a congenital heart defect.

V usage is TRBV28 and J usage is TRBJ2-5, with a weak D call TRBD1 (6 bases). The V end was cut by 10 bases, the J end by 1 base, with 13 bases between. CDR1 is MDHEN, CDR2 SYDVKM, per germline. This CDR3 contains 13 residues. CDR3 sequence reads: CATLDSLQETQYF. CDR3 DNA sequence: TGTGCCACTTTGGACAGCCTCCAAGAGACCCAGTACTTC.

The CDR3, as DNA: TGTGCCAGCAGCTTAAACACTAGCGGGACCTACGAGCAGTACTTC. Translation: CASSLNTSGTYEQYF. The chain is built from TRBV7-3 and TRBJ2-7, with 10 bases that match TRBD2. The CDR3 is 15 residues long. Per the germline V gene, CDR1 is SGHTA and CDR2 is FQGTGA. V lost 1 base, J lost 2 bases, and 2 bases stayed unmatched.

The chain combines TRBV19 with TRBJ1-5; a weak D match, TRBD1 (6 bases). CDR3 length: 14 residues. Trimming removed 5 bases at V and 4 bases at J, with 12 bases between. Germline CDR1 and CDR2: LNHDA and SQIVND (reference sequence). The CDR3 sequence is CASSVGTLNQPQHF. The CDR3 coding sequence is TGTGCCAGTAGTGTCGGGACACTGAATCAGCCCCAGCATTTT.

The chain couples TRBV28 to TRBJ2-7; 9 nucleotides agree with TRBD2. CDR1 MDHEN and CDR2 SYDVKM come from the germline V gene. CDR3 length: 17 amino acids. V shed 1 base and J 3 bases; nucleotides not matched to a gene: 10. The CDR3 is CASSLSPSGRPCYEQYF. The CDR3 coding sequence is TGTGCCAGCAGTTTATCCCCCAGCGGGAGGCCTTGCTACGAGCAGTACTTC. Full variable domain (missing parts from reference TRBV28 and TRBJ2-7): DVKVTQSSRYLVKRTGEKVFLECVQDMDHENMFWYRQDPGLGLRLIYFSYDVKMKEKGDIPEGYSVSREKKERFSLILESASTNQTSMYLCASSLSPSGRPCYEQYFGPGTRLTVT.

This sequence joins TRBV6-5 and TRBJ2-3, with 10 bases identical to TRBD2. The CDR3 has 14 residues. V was clipped by 5 bases and J by 5 bases; unmatched bases: 4. Germline loops: CDR1 MNHEY, CDR2 SVGAGI. The CDR3 sequence: CASSRASGRDTQYF. Here the CDR3 DNA reads TGTGCCAGCAGTAGGGCTAGCGGGAGAGATACGCAGTATTTT.

V and J are TRBV10-3 and TRBJ1-2; TRBD1 might be the D (5 bases). The CDR3 covers 13 residues. Trimming stripped 2 bases from V and 8 bases from J, with 12 bases between. Germline V gene sequence: CDR1 ENHRY, CDR2 SYGVKD. Here the CDR3 DNA reads TGTGCCATCAGTGAGGGGGCCAACGGGGGCTACACCTTC. The encoded protein is CAISEGANGGYTF.

This rearrangement joins TRBV18 to TRBJ2-3; 14 bases map to TRBD2. CDR1 and CDR2 (germline): KGHSH, LQKENI. The CDR3 length is 16 residues. V lost 0 bases to trimming and J lost 6 bases; unmatched junction nucleotides: 2. The CDR3 DNA reads as TGTGCCAGCTCACCACCGGGACTAGCGGGAGACGATACGCAGTATTTT. This codes for CASSPPGLAGDDTQYF.

V usage is TRBV2 and J usage is TRBJ1-4; the match to TRBD1 covers 9 bases. This CDR3 comprises 14 residues. CDR1 is SNHLY and CDR2 is FYNNEI in the germline V gene. The trim removed 7 bases at V and 5 bases at J, leaving 5 bases unmatched. The CDR3 protein is CASKIGTGNEKLFF. The CDR3 DNA follows: TGTGCCAGCAAAATCGGGACAGGGAATGAAAAACTGTTTTTT.

V and J are TRBV15 and TRBJ1-5; unclear D gene. V lost 0 bases, J lost 0 bases, and 15 bases lay in between. The germline gives CDR1 LNHNV, CDR2 YYDKDF (reference sequence). The CDR3 sequence is 18 residues long. DNA for the CDR3: TGTGCCACCAGCAGAGATCGACCACTACTCTATAGCAATCAGCCCCAGCATTTT. Its translation: CATSRDRPLLYSNQPQHF.

The chain employs TRBV10-3 and TRBJ2-7; D is possibly TRBD2 (6 bases). This CDR3 has 11 amino acids. Germline V gene lookup returns CDR1 ENHRY and CDR2 SYGVKD. Trimming removed 11 bases from V and 0 bases from J, with 8 bases in between. The CDR3 nucleotides read TGTGCCGCCGGGAGCTCCTACGAGCAGTACTTC. It is translated as CAAGSSYEQYF.

V and J are TRBV5-6 and TRBJ2-7; TRBD1 aligns across 10 bases. Trimming at V came to 4 bases and at J to 5 bases, leaving 12 bases not matched to a gene. This CDR3 has 16 amino acids. Per germline, CDR1 SGHDT and CDR2 YYEEEE. The CDR3 spells CASSHNRDRGLNEQYF. CDR3 DNA sequence: TGTGCCAGCAGCCACAACCGAGACAGGGGGCTCAACGAGCAGTACTTC.

In its sample, this clone was seen once. V usage is TRBV9 and J usage is TRBJ2-1, with 7 bases that match TRBD2. Germline lookup yields CDR1 SGDLS and CDR2 YYNGEE. There are 11 residues in the CDR3. J lost 12 bases, V lost 0 bases, and 0 bases had no gene match. The chain's CDR3 is CASSVGLAQFF. DNA of the CDR3: TGTGCCAGCAGCGTAGGACTAGCGCAGTTCTTC.

The chain employs TRBV11-2 and TRBJ2-1, with TRBD2 matching over 14 bases. CDR3 length: 14 residues. The junction had 9 bases not matched to a gene; V was cut back by 4 bases and J by 16 bases. In germline, CDR1 is SGHAT, CDR2 FQNNGV. CDR3 amino acids: CASSWGTSGRSDFF. The CDR3 coding sequence is TGTGCCAGCAGCTGGGGGACTAGCGGGAGAAGTGACTTCTTC. Filled out from reference TRBV11-2 and TRBJ2-1, the complete variable domain reads EAGVAQSPRYKIIEKRQSVAFWCNPISGHATLYWYQQILGQGPKLLIQFQNNGVVDDSQLPKDRFSAERLKGVDSTLKIQPAKLEDSAVYLCASSWGTSGRSDFFGPGTRLTVL.

The rearrangement links TRBV6-5 to TRBJ1-4, with D tentatively TRBD1 (5 bases). The CDR3 has 15 residues. V lost 6 bases to trimming and J lost 1 base, with 12 bases between them. Looked up from germline, CDR1 is MNHEY and CDR2 is SVGAGI. CDR3 loop: CASRPRGGTNEKLFF. CDR3 bases: TGTGCCAGCAGACCTAGGGGTGGAACTAATGAAAAACTGTTTTTT.

The chain employs TRBV2 and TRBJ2-2; 9 bases agree with TRBD2. CDR1 is SNHLY and CDR2 is FYNNEI in the germline V gene. Trimming at V came to 3 bases and at J to 7 bases, leaving 6 bases not matched to a gene. The CDR3 spans 15 residues. The CDR3 sequence is CASSDQGLANGELFF. CDR3 nucleotides: TGTGCCAGCAGTGACCAGGGACTAGCCAACGGGGAGCTGTTTTTT.

The CDR3 region has the DNA TGCGCCAGCAGCCAAGCCCTCGGCGGGAGGGAAGACGAGCAGTACTTC. Translated, it gives CASSQALGGREDEQYF. The chain employs TRBV4-1 and TRBJ2-7, with 9 bases matching TRBD2. Germline values: CDR1 MGHRA, CDR2 YSYEKL. This CDR3 is built from 16 residues. Losses at the gene ends were 1 base for V and 5 bases for J; bases not matched to a gene: 9.

This chain joins TRBV7-8 and TRBJ2-1; 8 bases are a match to TRBD2. The ends lost 5 bases at V and 5 bases at J; junction bases unmatched: 8. Looked up from germline, CDR1 is SGHVS and CDR2 is FQNEAQ. CDR3 length: 15 residues. CDR3 region: CASSQGLDENNEQFF. The CDR3 region has the DNA TGTGCCAGCAGCCAGGGACTAGATGAGAACAATGAGCAGTTCTTC.

This chain links TRBV28 with TRBJ2-7; 12 bases align to TRBD1. The CDR3 sequence is 15 residues long. From germline, CDR1 is MDHEN and CDR2 SYDVKM. Losses at the gene ends were 7 bases for V and 2 bases for J; bases not matched to a gene: 6. The chain's CDR3 is CASNKGQGAAYEQYF. The CDR3 DNA sequence: TGTGCCAGCAATAAGGGACAGGGGGCCGCCTACGAGCAGTACTTC.

The V call is TRBV6-5, the J call TRBJ1-4; 10 nucleotides agree with TRBD1. The CDR3 loop spans 16 amino acids. The J segment lost 8 bases and the V segment lost 4 bases, leaving 10 bases of the junction unmatched. Germline CDR1 and CDR2: MNHEY and SVGAGI. This CDR3 reads CASSSRQGAYSEKLFF. DNA for the CDR3: TGTGCCAGCAGTTCACGACAGGGGGCGTATAGCGAAAAACTGTTTTTT.

This chain joins TRBV6-5 and TRBJ2-5; D remains unclear. There are 15 residues in the CDR3. Between the trimmed V and J ends, which lost 0 bases and 3 bases, there was a span of 11 bases. Germline CDR1 reads MNHEY; CDR2 reads SVGAGI. CDR3 residues: CASSYSSVPEETQYF. CDR3 coding DNA: TGTGCCAGCAGTTACTCCTCCGTACCGGAAGAGACCCAGTACTTC.

This chain connects TRBV7-2 to TRBJ2-3; tentatively, D is TRBD2 (5 bases). CDR3 length: 11 amino acids. The germline V gene has CDR1 SGHTA and CDR2 FQGNSA. V was shortened by 8 bases and J by 11 bases, with 14 bases between the two germline ends. CDR3 sequence (DNA): TGTGCCAGCTACCGGAATGGAGGGCAGTATTTT. Residues: CASYRNGGQYF.

This clone was seen more than once but under ten times. In DNA form, the CDR3 reads TGCAGTGCTCTGGGCGGGTACGAGCAGTACTTC. This encodes CSALGGYEQYF. This chain connects TRBV20-1 to TRBJ2-7; tentatively, D is TRBD2 (5 bases). The CDR3 has 11 residues. The germline V gene has CDR1 DFQATT and CDR2 SNEGSKA (reference sequence). Trimming removed 5 bases at V and 4 bases at J, with 9 bases between.

This chain joins TRBV6-5 and TRBJ2-3, with TRBD1 matching over 8 bases. The germline CDR1 and CDR2 sequences are MNHEY and SVGAGI. After removal of 0 bases from V and 1 base from J, the junction contained 3 bases not matched to a gene. This CDR3 is built from 16 residues. The CDR3, as DNA: TGTGCCAGCAGTTACTCGAAGGACAGGGGCACAGATACGCAGTATTTT. This translates into CASSYSKDRGTDTQYF.

The genes are TRBV4-1 and TRBJ2-3, with 11 bases identical to TRBD2. Germline CDR1 is MGHRA and CDR2 is YSYEKL. After removal of 6 bases from V and 0 bases from J, the junction contained 14 bases not matched to a gene. CDR3 length equals 19 residues. CDR3 DNA sequence: TGCGCCAGCAGATTAAGGCTAGCGGGAGGCCCCCCCAGCACAGATACGCAGTATTTT. Its translation is CASRLRLAGGPPSTDTQYF.

The rearrangement links TRBV27 to TRBJ1-4; D possibly corresponds to TRBD1 (6 bases). Germline values: CDR1 MNHEY, CDR2 SMNVEV (reference sequence). Deletions cut 6 bases from V and 8 bases from J, with 10 bases between. The CDR3 sequence is 12 residues long. The CDR3 protein is CASRGGGEKLFF. The DNA of the CDR3 is TGTGCCAGCAGGGGAGGGGGGGAAAAACTGTTTTTT.

The chain combines TRBV6-4 with TRBJ2-1; D perhaps matches TRBD2 (5 bases). Germline V lookup: CDR1 MRHNA, CDR2 SNTAGT. This CDR3 is built from 18 residues. V lost 2 bases to trimming and J lost 6 bases, with 23 bases between them. In nucleotides, the CDR3 is TGTGCCAGCAGTGACCCCAAAACCCTCCCGGGGAGTCCCAATGAGCAGTTCTTC. Amino acid sequence: CASSDPKTLPGSPNEQFF.